The 2 T cell receptor beta chains below were found in one sample sequenced in a study of blood T cell repertoires in COVID-19. The data were produced by immunoSEQ multiplex PCR, yet TCRdb's version contains in-frame clones alone and is incomplete. This table has about 150,000 clones, roughly four fifths appearing once. The source material was peripheral blood. The receptors here all came from an elderly woman with acute or convalescent COVID-19.

This clone was found once. The chain couples TRBV6-2 or TRBV6-3 to TRBJ1-5; TRBD1 is a possible D gene (6 bases). The V gene lost 5 bases and the J gene lost 5 bases, with 13 bases spanning the gap. This CDR3 comprises 14 residues. Germline-derived CDR1 and CDR2 are MNHEY and SVGEGT. CDR3 bases: TGTGCCAGCAGTACAGGGACGTTGCATCAGCCCCAGCATTTT. Protein sequence: CASSTGTLHQPQHF.

The chain combines TRBV9 with TRBJ2-1, with 7 bases fitting TRBD1. The germline V gene encodes CDR1 SGDLS and CDR2 YYNGEE. V lost 0 bases and J lost 6; bases outside the gene matches: 6. The CDR3 has 15 amino acids. This CDR3 reads CASSVEGGGGNEQFF. Here the CDR3 DNA reads TGTGCCAGCAGCGTAGAAGGGGGCGGCGGCAATGAGCAGTTCTTC.